The clone carrying this TCR beta chain was observed a few times. This sample is part of a study of blood T cell repertoires in COVID-19. About the study: Sites in the United States, Italy and Spain provided acute and convalescent COVID-19 samples. The analysed material was cDNA or gDNA that came from T cells, B-cell-depleted T cells, or PBMCs.

How the authors handled the data: Using reference gene primer amplification, nucleated cell counts were estimated. Only in-frame clones appear in the TCRdb table, and some are missing; sequencing was by immunoSEQ multiplex PCR. V and J calls and clone size come straight from that table; D and trimming were deduced from the DNA. The sample consists of 250,000 to 300,000 clones, 88% of them appearing once. This CDR3 region has 16 residues. V shed 4 bases and J 4 bases; nucleotides not matched to a gene: 12. Looked up from germline, CDR1 is SGDLS and CDR2 is YYNGEE. This sequence was found in a young woman who had recovered from COVID-19. The gene calls are TRBV9 and TRBJ2-7; 9 nucleotides agree with TRBD1. Source material: peripheral blood. The CDR3, as DNA: TGTGCCAGCAGCCCCAGGCCGGGACAGGGATTATACGAGCAGTACTTC. Amino acids: CASSPRPGQGLYEQYF.